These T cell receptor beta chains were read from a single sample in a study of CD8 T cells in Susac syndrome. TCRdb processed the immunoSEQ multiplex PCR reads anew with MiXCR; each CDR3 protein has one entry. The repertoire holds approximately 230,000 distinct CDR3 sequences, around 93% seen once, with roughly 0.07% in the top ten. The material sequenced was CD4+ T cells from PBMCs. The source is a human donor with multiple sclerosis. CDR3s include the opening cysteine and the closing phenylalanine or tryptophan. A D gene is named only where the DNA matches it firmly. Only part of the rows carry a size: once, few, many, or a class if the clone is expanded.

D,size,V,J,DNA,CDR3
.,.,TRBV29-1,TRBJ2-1,TGCAGCGTTGGCCAGAGCTCGGACAATGAGCAGTTCTTC,CSVGQSSDNEQFF
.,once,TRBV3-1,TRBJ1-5,TGTGCCAGCAGCCATGGCGGGGGAAGAAATCAGCCCCAGCATTTT,CASSHGGGRNQPQHF
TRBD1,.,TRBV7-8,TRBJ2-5,TGTGCCAGCAGCTTACCCCTGACAGGGGGCGGCGAGACCCAGTACTTC,CASSLPLTGGGETQYF
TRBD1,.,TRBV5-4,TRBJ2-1,TGTGCCAGCAGCTTGGTCACAGGGGAACGAAAGGAGCAGTTCTTC,CASSLVTGERKEQFF
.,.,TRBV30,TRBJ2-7,TGTGCCTGGAGTGAGAGCTTCTACGAGCAGTACTTC,CAWSESFYEQYF
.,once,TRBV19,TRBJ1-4,TGTGCCACCTCGGGCCCCTGGGGTGAAAAACTGTTTTTT,CATSGPWGEKLFF
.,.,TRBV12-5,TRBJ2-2,TGTGCTAGTTGGCCGGGGAACACCGGGGAGCTGTTTTTT,CASWPGNTGELFF
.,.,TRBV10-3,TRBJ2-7,TGTGCCATCAGTTTTAGACTAGTAGGGGCCTACGAGCAGTACTTC,CAISFRLVGAYEQYF
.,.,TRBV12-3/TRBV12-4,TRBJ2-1,TGTGCCAGCAAGTGGAGCCTCAACAATGAGCAGTTCTTC,CASKWSLNNEQFF
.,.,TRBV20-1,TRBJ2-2,TGCAGTGCTCAGGGGCCCACCGGGGAGCTGTTTTTT,CSAQGPTGELFF